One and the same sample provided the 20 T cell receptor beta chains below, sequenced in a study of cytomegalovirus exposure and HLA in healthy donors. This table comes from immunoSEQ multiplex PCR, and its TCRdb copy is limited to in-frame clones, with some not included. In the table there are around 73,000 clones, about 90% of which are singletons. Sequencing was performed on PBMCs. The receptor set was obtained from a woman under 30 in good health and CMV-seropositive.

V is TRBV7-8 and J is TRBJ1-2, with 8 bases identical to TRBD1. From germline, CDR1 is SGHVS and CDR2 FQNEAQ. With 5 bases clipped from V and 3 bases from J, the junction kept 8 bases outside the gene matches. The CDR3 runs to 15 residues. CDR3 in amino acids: CASSLRGPGDYGYTF. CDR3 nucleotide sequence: TGTGCCAGCAGCCTCAGGGGGCCCGGGGACTATGGCTACACCTTC.

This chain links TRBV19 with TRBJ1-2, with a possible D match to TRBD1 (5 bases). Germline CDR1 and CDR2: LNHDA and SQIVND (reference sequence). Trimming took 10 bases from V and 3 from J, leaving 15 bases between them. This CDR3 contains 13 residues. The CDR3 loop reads CATGDRGDYGYTF. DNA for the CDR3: TGTGCCACGGGCGACCGGGGGGACTATGGCTACACCTTC.

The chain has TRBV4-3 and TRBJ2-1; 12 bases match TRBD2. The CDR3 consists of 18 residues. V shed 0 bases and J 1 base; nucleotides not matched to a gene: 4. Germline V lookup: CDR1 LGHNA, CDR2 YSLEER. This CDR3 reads CASSQDTSGGPSYNEQFF. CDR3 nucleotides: TGCGCCAGCAGCCAAGATACTAGCGGGGGGCCTTCCTACAATGAGCAGTTCTTC.

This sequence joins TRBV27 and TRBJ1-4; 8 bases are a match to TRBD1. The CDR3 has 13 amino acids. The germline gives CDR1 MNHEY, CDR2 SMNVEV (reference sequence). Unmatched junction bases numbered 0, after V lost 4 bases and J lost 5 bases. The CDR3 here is CASSYRGNEKLFF. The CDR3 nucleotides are TGTGCCAGCAGTTACAGGGGGAATGAAAAACTGTTTTTT. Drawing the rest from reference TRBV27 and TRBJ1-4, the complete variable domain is EAQVTQNPRYLITVTGKKLTVTCSQNMNHEYMSWYRQDPGLGLRQIYYSMNVEVTDKGDVPEGYKVSRKEKRNFPLILESPSPNQTSLYFCASSYRGNEKLFFGSGTQLSVL.

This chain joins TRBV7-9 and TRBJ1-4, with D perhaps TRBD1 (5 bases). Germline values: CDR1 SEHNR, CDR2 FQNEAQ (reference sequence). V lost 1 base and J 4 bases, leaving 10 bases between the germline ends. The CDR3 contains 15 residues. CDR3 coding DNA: TGTGCCAGCAGCTTAGGACAGAGTGATAATGAAAAACTGTTTTTT. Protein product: CASSLGQSDNEKLFF.

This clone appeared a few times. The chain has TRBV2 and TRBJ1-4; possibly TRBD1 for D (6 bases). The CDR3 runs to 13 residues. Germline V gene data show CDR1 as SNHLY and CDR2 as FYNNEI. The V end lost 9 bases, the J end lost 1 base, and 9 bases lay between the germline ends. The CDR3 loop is CARDRRTNEKLFF. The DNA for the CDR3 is TGTGCCAGGGACAGAAGAACTAATGAAAAACTGTTTTTT. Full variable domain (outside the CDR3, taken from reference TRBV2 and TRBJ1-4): EPEVTQTPSHQVTQMGQEVILRCVPISNHLYFYWYRQILGQKVEFLVSFYNNEISEKSEIFDDQFSVERPDGSNFTLKIRSTKLEDSAMYFCARDRRTNEKLFFGSGTQLSVL.

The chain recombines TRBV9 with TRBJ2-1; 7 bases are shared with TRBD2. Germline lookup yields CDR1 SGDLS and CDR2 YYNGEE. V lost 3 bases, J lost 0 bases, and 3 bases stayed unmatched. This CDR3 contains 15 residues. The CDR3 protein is CASSATSFSYNEQFF. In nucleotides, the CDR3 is TGTGCCAGCAGCGCGACTAGCTTCTCCTACAATGAGCAGTTCTTC. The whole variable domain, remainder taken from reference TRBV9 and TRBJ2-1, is DSGVTQTPKHLITATGQRVTLRCSPRSGDLSVYWYQQSLDQGLQFLIQYYNGEERAKGNILERFSAQQFPDLHSELNLSSLELGDSALYFCASSATSFSYNEQFFGPGTRLTVL.

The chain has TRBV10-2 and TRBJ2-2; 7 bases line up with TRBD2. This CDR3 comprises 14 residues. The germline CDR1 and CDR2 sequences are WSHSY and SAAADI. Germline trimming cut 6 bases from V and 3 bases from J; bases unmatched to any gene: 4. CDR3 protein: CASRGRADTGELFF. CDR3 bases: TGCGCCAGCAGAGGGAGGGCCGACACCGGGGAGCTGTTTTTT.

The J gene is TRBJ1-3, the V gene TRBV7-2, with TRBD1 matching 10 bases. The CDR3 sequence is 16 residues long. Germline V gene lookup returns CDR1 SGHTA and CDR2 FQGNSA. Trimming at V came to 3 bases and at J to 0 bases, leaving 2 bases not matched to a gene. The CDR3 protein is CASSFRDRGSGNTIYF. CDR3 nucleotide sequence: TGTGCCAGCAGCTTTAGGGACAGGGGCTCTGGAAACACCATATATTTT.

CDR3 DNA: TGTGCCACCTCGACCCGGCACTCACCATGGGTCCGGGACGAGCAGTACTTC. Residues: CATSTRHSPWVRDEQYF. This sequence joins TRBV28 and TRBJ2-7; D ambiguous. This CDR3 region has 17 residues. Trimming shortened V by 10 bases and J by 5 bases, and 30 bases separated the two germline ends. Germline V gene sequence: CDR1 MDHEN, CDR2 SYDVKM.

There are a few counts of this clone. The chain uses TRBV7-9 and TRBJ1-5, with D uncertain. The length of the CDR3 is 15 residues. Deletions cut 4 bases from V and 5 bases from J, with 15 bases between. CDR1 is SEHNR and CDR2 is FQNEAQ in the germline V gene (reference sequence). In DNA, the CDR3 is TGTGCCAGCAGCTCCGTCGAGGGTCTCCATCAGCCCCAGCATTTT. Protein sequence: CASSSVEGLHQPQHF.

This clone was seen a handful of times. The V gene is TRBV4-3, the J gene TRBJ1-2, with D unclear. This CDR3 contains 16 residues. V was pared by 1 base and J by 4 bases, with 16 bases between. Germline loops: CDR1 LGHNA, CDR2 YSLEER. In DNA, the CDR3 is TGCGCCAGCAGCCAAGGGATAAGAAACCCGGGCTATGGCTACACCTTC. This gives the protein CASSQGIRNPGYGYTF.

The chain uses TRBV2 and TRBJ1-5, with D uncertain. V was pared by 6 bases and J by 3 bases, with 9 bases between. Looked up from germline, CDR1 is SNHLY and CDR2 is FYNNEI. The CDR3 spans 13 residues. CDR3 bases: TGTGCCAGCAGCGAGGATCTCAATCAGCCCCAGCATTTT. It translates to CASSEDLNQPQHF. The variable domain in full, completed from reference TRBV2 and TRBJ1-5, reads EPEVTQTPSHQVTQMGQEVILRCVPISNHLYFYWYRQILGQKVEFLVSFYNNEISEKSEIFDDQFSVERPDGSNFTLKIRSTKLEDSAMYFCASSEDLNQPQHFGDGTRLSIL.

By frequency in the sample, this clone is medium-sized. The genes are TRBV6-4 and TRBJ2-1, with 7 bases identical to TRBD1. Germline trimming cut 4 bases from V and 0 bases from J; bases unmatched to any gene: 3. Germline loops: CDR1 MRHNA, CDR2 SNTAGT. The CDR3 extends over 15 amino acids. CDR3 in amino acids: CASSVAGGSYNEQFF. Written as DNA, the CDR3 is TGTGCCAGCAGTGTCGCAGGGGGCTCCTACAATGAGCAGTTCTTC.

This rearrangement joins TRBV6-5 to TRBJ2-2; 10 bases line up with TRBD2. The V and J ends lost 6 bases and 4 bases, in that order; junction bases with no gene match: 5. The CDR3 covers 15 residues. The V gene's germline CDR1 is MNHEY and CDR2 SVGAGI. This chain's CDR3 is CASRPSGSVTGELFF. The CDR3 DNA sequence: TGTGCCAGCAGACCTAGCGGGAGCGTCACCGGGGAGCTGTTTTTT.

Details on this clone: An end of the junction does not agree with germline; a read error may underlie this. Written as DNA, the CDR3 is TGCGGCGTGCAACACCGGGACAGGGGGGACGAGCAGTACTTC. It codes for CGVQHRDRGDEQYF. The rearrangement joins TRBV29-1 to TRBJ2-7, with 11 bases matching TRBD1. The germline CDR1 and CDR2 sequences are SQVTM and ANQGSEA. The CDR3 is 14 amino acids.

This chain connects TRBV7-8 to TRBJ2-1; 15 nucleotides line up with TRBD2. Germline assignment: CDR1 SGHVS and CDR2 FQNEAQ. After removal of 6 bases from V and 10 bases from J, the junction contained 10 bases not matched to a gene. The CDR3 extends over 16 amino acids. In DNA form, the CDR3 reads TGTGCCAGCAGTCAAGCTGGGACTAGCGGGGGGCGGGAGCAGTTCTTC. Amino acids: CASSQAGTSGGREQFF.

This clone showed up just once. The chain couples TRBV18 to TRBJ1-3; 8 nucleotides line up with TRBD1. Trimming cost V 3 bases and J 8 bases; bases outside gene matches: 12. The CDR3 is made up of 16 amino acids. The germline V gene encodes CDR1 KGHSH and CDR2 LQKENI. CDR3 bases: TGTGCCAGCTCACCGCAGGCCAGGGGGCTTGAGGACACCATATATTTT. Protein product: CASSPQARGLEDTIYF.

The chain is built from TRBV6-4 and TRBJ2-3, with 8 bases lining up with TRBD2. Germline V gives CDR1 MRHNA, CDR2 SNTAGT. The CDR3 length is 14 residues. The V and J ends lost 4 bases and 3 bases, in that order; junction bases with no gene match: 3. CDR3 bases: TGTGCCAGCAGTGTGGCTAGCGGGACAGATACGCAGTATTTT. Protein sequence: CASSVASGTDTQYF.

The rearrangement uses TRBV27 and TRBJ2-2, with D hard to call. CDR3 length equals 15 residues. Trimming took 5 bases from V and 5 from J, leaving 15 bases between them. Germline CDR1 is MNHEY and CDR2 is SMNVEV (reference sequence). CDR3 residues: CASSGVSRSTGELFF. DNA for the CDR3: TGTGCCAGCAGTGGAGTTTCTAGGTCTACCGGGGAGCTGTTTTTT.